This T cell receptor beta chain was captured in a study of blood T cell repertoires in COVID-19. The method was immunoSEQ multiplex PCR; TCRdb's version includes in-frame clones alone and lacks a portion of them. The sample includes more than 150,000 clones, about 81% of them seen just once. Germline V lookup: CDR1 LNHDA, CDR2 SQIVND (reference sequence). V gave up 5 bases and J gave up 9 bases; unmatched junction bases: 9. This CDR3 region has 15 residues. The chain has TRBV19 and TRBJ2-2, with TRBD1 matching over 10 bases. The specimen was peripheral blood. The TCR sequence derives from a man in his thirties or forties with active or convalescent COVID-19. The DNA of the CDR3 is TGTGCCAGTAGTCCTGTTGGACAGGGGGGGAGGGAGCTGTTTTTT. Its protein product is CASSPVGQGGRELFF.